This T cell receptor (beta chain) was captured in a study of circulating CD8 cells and anti-PD-1 response in melanoma (dated by TCRdb to 2020 to 2022). Describing the broader study: Nivolumab was given to patients intravenously at 3 mg/kg every 2 weeks. Of the approximately 13 patients in the melanoma cohort, anti-PD-1 was received as first-line therapy by seven patients, and prior targeted therapy or immunotherapy had been received by six patients. Patients with complete or partial responses were counted as responders, while patients with stable or progressive disease (RECIST v1.1) were counted as non-responders. A total of approximately eleven melanoma patients were included in the TCR repertoire analysis, 4 of them responders and 7 non-responders. On on-treatment samples, PD-1 was detected using a biotinylated anti-human IgG4 antibody. The paper as a whole reports these results and caveats: The cohort mixed treatment-naive and previously treated patients, which the authors noted could influence results. Repertoires were largely private between subsets, with under 8% of TRB clonotypes shared at M1; sharing was highest between DPOS and TIGIT. Because tumor material was not accessible, tumor reactivity was instead assessed by peptide assays on expanded sorted subsets. Only baseline and M1 samples from a small cohort with few responders were used in the published TCR repertoire comparisons. Diversity was greatest in the DNEG repertoire, PD-1 and DPOS had similar and higher clonality, and TIGIT repertoires had the lowest diversity. Because of limited material, replicates were generally not included when the experiments were performed.

The sequencing machine was a NextSeq 500. TCR libraries were prepared from around 16 ng of total RNA with the QIAseq Immune Repertoire RNA Library Kit, Human TCR Panel. TCR libraries were sequenced on an Illumina NextSeq with a Mid Output V2 kit, using asymmetric 261x41 paired-end reads. Every TCR library was diluted to about 4 nM, then pooled, denatured and loaded at roughly 1 pM. On the authors' methods: Processing of the TCR FASTQ files took place in the QIAGEN GeneGlobe Data Analysis Center, and downstream analysis was done in R 3.5.2. To get clonality, Shannon entropy was normalized by the log of the number of unique productive sequences and the result was subtracted from one. Within each subset, Fisher exact tests at 5% FDR identified TRA or TRB clonotypes differing in abundance between baseline and M1. Clonotypes with differential abundance were put into four groups: emerging, expanding, contracting or non-expanding/contracting. Morisita's overlap index was used to measure repertoire overlap between patients. TCRdb ran its own pipeline on the public reads, namely fastp trimming at Q25 and MiXCR clone calling, and kept in-frame beta chains. Identical CDR3 protein sequences are pooled into one entry, listed with their most common genes and DNA. The V and J calls follow TCRdb's processing rather than the paper's. For this sample the table gives over 350 distinct CDR3 sequences, of which roughly 7.1% were detected only once. Of the sample, about 16% falls within the top ten clones.

Inclusive of the bounding cysteine and phenylalanine, the CDR3 is 11 residues long. Only CDR3 DNA is held: 33 bases, read in frame from base 1. CDR1 and CDR2 (LNHDA, SQIVND) derive from the germline V gene (reference sequence). The V and J ends are trimmed by 4 bases and 11 bases, leaving 11 bases between them. Four subsets defined by PD-1 and/or TIGIT were sorted from live CD3+CD8+TCRalphabeta+ cells on a BD FACSAria II cell sorter. To characterize how relevant each subset is to anti-PD-1 therapy response, circulating CD8 T cells were sorted into four subsets based on PD-1 and TIGIT expression. From each sorted CD8 T-cell subset, both TCR alpha and TCR beta chains were sequenced. Peripheral blood was collected before the first anti-PD-1 injection, after two injections and after four injections. PBMCs were immediately isolated by Ficoll gradient centrifugation. Until use, PBMCs were cryopreserved in liquid nitrogen in RPMI containing roughly 21% FCS and roughly 9.7% DMSO. Thawed PBMCs were stained with a viability dye and antibodies against CD3, CD8alpha, TCRalphabeta, PD-1 and TIGIT. The RNeasy Kit was used to extract total RNA, and all samples had a RIN greater than 7.

This clonotype is judged large (0.1 to 1%). Its antigen is currently not known. No base quality information exists; no much larger clone differs at one position. In this chain, TRBV19 is recombined with TRBJ1-1; possibly the D gene is TRBD1, per 5 matching bases. Material: CD8+ T cells from PBMCs, obtained at baseline or after one month of anti-PD-1 therapy (not recorded which). The clonotype comes from a human donor with melanoma. The CDR3 region reads CASSTRWGAFF. The sequenced DNA: TGTGCCAGTAGTACCAGGTGGGGCGCTTTCTTT.